The 6 T cell receptor beta chains reported below all come from one sample, sequenced in a study of blood T cell repertoires in COVID-19. Clones were read by immunoSEQ multiplex PCR, and TCRdb kept only the in-frame ones, dropping some. The table shows roughly 200,000 clones, with roughly 84% occurring only once. Sequenced input: peripheral blood. Receptors were obtained from an elderly woman with active or convalescent COVID-19.

The V and J genes are TRBV11-1 and TRBJ2-3; TRBD2 aligns across 13 bases. The germline gives CDR1 SGHAT, CDR2 FQDESV (reference sequence). The CDR3 totals 14 residues. V lost 3 bases to trimming and J lost 9 bases; unmatched junction nucleotides: 3. CDR3 coding DNA: TGTGCCAGCAGCTTTACTAGCGGGGGGGAGACGCAGTATTTT. Amino acid sequence: CASSFTSGGETQYF. The variable domain in full, completed from reference TRBV11-1 and TRBJ2-3, reads EAEVAQSPRYKITEKSQAVAFWCDPISGHATLYWYRQILGQGPELLVQFQDESVVDDSQLPKDRFSAERLKGVDSTLKIQPAELGDSAMYLCASSFTSGGETQYFGPGTRLTVL.

J is TRBJ2-2 and V is TRBV5-4; D perhaps matches TRBD1 (5 bases). V lost 5 bases and J 2 bases, leaving 10 bases between the germline ends. The CDR3 is 14 residues long. Germline loops: CDR1 SGHNT, CDR2 YYREEE (reference sequence). Written as DNA, the CDR3 is TGTGCCAGCAGTTGGGGCAGAAACACCGGGGAGCTGTTTTTT. This gives the protein CASSWGRNTGELFF.

The chain has TRBV6-5 and TRBJ2-7; possible D gene TRBD1, 5 bases. Trimming removed 2 bases from V and 0 bases from J, with 11 bases in between. Looked up from germline, CDR1 is MNHEY and CDR2 is SVGAGI. The CDR3 has 15 amino acids. The CDR3 reads CASSYGAEFSYEQYF. The CDR3 nucleotides are TGTGCCAGCAGTTACGGGGCGGAATTCTCCTACGAGCAGTACTTC.

This clone was seen just once. This chain links TRBV28 with TRBJ1-5; TRBD1 might be the D (5 bases). The germline V gene encodes CDR1 MDHEN and CDR2 SYDVKM. The V gene lost 7 bases and the J gene lost 2 bases, with 18 bases spanning the gap. CDR3 length: 16 residues. The CDR3 bases are TGTGCCAGCACCTCCCCTCAGGGAAGTGGCAATCAGCCCCAGCATTTT. Its protein is CASTSPQGSGNQPQHF.

Worth noting for this clone: A read error may account for a junction end that differs from germline. The chain is built from TRBV11-2 and TRBJ1-1; maybe TRBD1 (5 bases). This CDR3 region has 13 residues. Germline V gene lookup returns CDR1 SGHAT and CDR2 FQNNGV. The CDR3 region has the DNA TGTGCCAGCAGCTTTACCCGGACATTTGACCCTACTTTT. Protein product: CASSFTRTFDPTF.

The V call is TRBV27, the J call TRBJ2-5; TRBD1 matches at 7 bases. Germline V gives CDR1 MNHEY, CDR2 SMNVEV (reference sequence). The CDR3 covers 13 residues. V was pared by 2 bases and J by 5 bases, with 2 bases of the junction left unmatched. This CDR3 is CASSLTRGETQYF. The CDR3 DNA reads as TGTGCCAGCAGTTTAACCAGGGGGGAGACCCAGTACTTC.